This T cell receptor (beta chain) was recorded in a study of blood T cells in healthy people across ages. Trimming took 6 bases from V and 4 from J; bases not matched to a gene: 6. Germline CDR1 and CDR2: ENHRY and SYGVKD. The CDR3 runs to 14 residues. Using a J-beta primer mix together with a sample-barcoded 5' primer, a second PCR was run for about 6 to 11 cycles. TCRdb ran MiXCR on the 5' RACE reads and lists one entry per CDR3 protein. The sample lists about 640,000 distinct CDR3 sequences, 58% seen once, with roughly 34% in the top ten. This chain links TRBV10-3 with TRBJ1-2, with 9 positions matching TRBD1. This clonotype was obtained from a man aged 60 to 75 in good health. The material sequenced was blood. CDR3 in DNA: TGTGCCATCAGGCCGGGACAGGGTCCCTATGGCTACACCTTC. Translated: CAIRPGQGPYGYTF.